Following are 28 T cell receptor beta chains from one sample sequenced in a study of blood T cell repertoires in COVID-19. TCRdb's table, derived via immunoSEQ multiplex PCR, lists solely in-frame clones and lacks some. Here the sample spans a few hundred thousand clones, under 90% being singletons. Material: PBMCs or T cells enriched from blood (not recorded which). All receptors derive from a woman aged 60-75 years who had recovered from COVID-19.

CDR3 region: CASSQFGGNQPQHF. For the CDR3, the DNA is TGCGCCAGCAGCCAATTTGGAGGAAATCAGCCCCAGCATTTT. V and J are TRBV4-1 and TRBJ1-5; no definite D call. V was cut by 2 bases and J by 4 bases, with 9 bases left in between. Germline lookup yields CDR1 MGHRA and CDR2 YSYEKL. This CDR3 has 14 residues.

The J gene is TRBJ1-2, the V gene TRBV24-1, with D perhaps matching TRBD1 (5 bases). The germline V gene has CDR1 KGHDR and CDR2 SFDVKD. Between the trimmed V and J ends, which lost 1 base and 7 bases, there was a span of 9 bases. This CDR3 comprises 13 residues. The CDR3 DNA reads as TGTGCCACCAGTGATTTCAGGGTCTCTGGCTACACCTTC. It translates to CATSDFRVSGYTF.

The chain is built from TRBV3-1 (or the pseudogene TRBV3-2) and TRBJ2-5; a possible D gene is TRBD2 (6 bases). This CDR3 region has 16 residues. V lost 5 bases to trimming and J lost 2 bases, with 18 bases between them. Germline loops: CDR1 LGHDT, CDR2 YNNKEL (reference sequence). The CDR3 DNA is TGTGCCAGCAGCTCCCCACTAGCAGGATCTCAAGAGACCCAGTACTTC. Protein sequence: CASSSPLAGSQETQYF.

This clone came up once. The chain recombines TRBV19 with TRBJ1-2, with D perhaps TRBD1 (6 bases). Germline V CDR1 and CDR2: LNHDA, SQIVND (reference sequence). This CDR3 has 15 amino acids. V lost 5 bases to trimming and J lost 5 bases, with 18 bases between them. Here the CDR3 reads CASSEWTVSGYGYTF. In nucleotides, the CDR3 is TGTGCCAGTAGTGAATGGACAGTCTCAGGTTATGGCTACACCTTC.

This clone has only a few counts. The genes are TRBV18 and TRBJ2-7; D is perhaps TRBD1 (5 bases). V lost 3 bases and J 1 base, leaving 10 bases between the germline ends. CDR1 is KGHSH and CDR2 is LQKENI in the germline V gene. The CDR3 covers 14 residues. CDR3 sequence reads: CASSPPRTSYEQYF. CDR3 coding DNA: TGTGCCAGCTCACCTCCACGGACATCCTACGAGCAGTACTTC.

This clone has only one observation. This rearrangement joins TRBV9 to TRBJ2-1; 12 bases agree with TRBD2. Germline CDR1 SGDLS, CDR2 YYNGEE. CDR3 length equals 14 residues. With V trimmed by 0 bases and J by 13 bases, 5 bases remained unmatched. CDR3: CASSVVSSGGEQFF. For the CDR3, the DNA is TGTGCCAGCAGCGTAGTGTCTAGCGGGGGGGAACAGTTCTTC. Full variable domain (missing parts from reference TRBV9 and TRBJ2-1): DSGVTQTPKHLITATGQRVTLRCSPRSGDLSVYWYQQSLDQGLQFLIQYYNGEERAKGNILERFSAQQFPDLHSELNLSSLELGDSALYFCASSVVSSGGEQFFGPGTRLTVL.

The chain recombines TRBV19 with TRBJ1-6, with TRBD1 as a possible D gene (6 bases). CDR1 is LNHDA, CDR2 SQIVND, per germline (reference sequence). CDR3 length: 13 amino acids. The V end was cut by 7 bases, the J end by 10 bases, with 14 bases between. The CDR3 sequence: CASTPGVASPLHF. CDR3 DNA: TGTGCCAGTACCCCAGGGGTCGCGTCACCCCTCCACTTT. Combining the CDR3 with reference TRBV19 and TRBJ1-6 gives the whole variable domain DGGITQSPKYLFRKEGQNVTLSCEQNLNHDAMYWYRQDPGQGLRLIYYSQIVNDFQKGDIAEGYSVSREKKESFPLTVTSAQKNPTAFYLCASTPGVASPLHFGNGTRLTVT.

V is TRBV10-2 and J is TRBJ2-7; no firm D call. The V end was cut by 6 bases, the J end by 4 bases, with 7 bases between. The CDR3 covers 11 residues. CDR1 is WSHSY and CDR2 is SAAADI in the germline V gene. CDR3 nucleotide sequence: TGCGCCAGCAGGCTTAGTTACGAGCAGTACTTC. The encoded protein is CASRLSYEQYF.

The chain links TRBV19 to TRBJ1-6, with 7 positions matching TRBD1. The V and J ends lost 9 bases and 0 bases, in that order; junction bases with no gene match: 8. Germline CDR1 is LNHDA and CDR2 is SQIVND (reference sequence). This CDR3 has 16 amino acids. The DNA for the CDR3 is TGTGCCAGCCAAGGACAGGCTAACTCCTATAATTCACCCCTCCACTTT. Translating gives CASQGQANSYNSPLHF.

The chain combines TRBV28 with TRBJ2-3, with TRBD1 as a possible D gene (6 bases). Deletions cut 5 bases from V and 5 bases from J, with 20 bases between. From germline, CDR1 is MDHEN and CDR2 SYDVKM. This CDR3 is 16 amino acids long. The CDR3 loop reads CASSTVRGSAGDTQYF. DNA of the CDR3: TGTGCCAGCAGTACCGTTAGGGGGAGTGCGGGAGATACGCAGTATTTT.

The chain recombines TRBV6-4 with TRBJ2-3; 7 nucleotides agree with TRBD2. With V trimmed by 2 bases and J by 6 bases, 2 bases remained unmatched. The germline CDR1 and CDR2 sequences are MRHNA and SNTAGT. The CDR3 covers 13 residues. The CDR3 DNA reads TGTGCCAGCAGTGACCAAGCGGGGGATACGCAGTATTTT. It is translated as CASSDQAGDTQYF.

This sequence joins TRBV5-4 and TRBJ1-1; the D is unclear. Per the germline V gene, CDR1 is SGHNT and CDR2 is YYREEE (reference sequence). V was clipped by 1 base and J by 2 bases, with 3 bases between them. CDR3 length equals 12 residues. The CDR3 nucleotides are TGTGCCAGCAGCTTGTTAAACACTGAAGCTTTCTTT. Amino acid sequence: CASSLLNTEAFF.

V is TRBV3-1 (or the pseudogene TRBV3-2) and J is TRBJ2-7; a weak D match, TRBD2 (6 bases). Trimming shortened V by 0 bases and J by 2 bases, and 14 bases separated the two germline ends. The CDR3 has 16 residues. Looked up from germline, CDR1 is LGHDT and CDR2 is YNNKEL (reference sequence). CDR3 sequence (DNA): TGTGCCAGCAGCCAAGATAGTTGGAGGGAGCCCTACGAGCAGTACTTC. Its protein is CASSQDSWREPYEQYF.

The chain joins TRBV24-1 to TRBJ1-6; D is ambiguous. The V gene lost 5 bases and the J gene lost 4 bases, with 8 bases spanning the gap. From germline, CDR1 is KGHDR and CDR2 SFDVKD. This CDR3 comprises 14 residues. CDR3 sequence reads: CATSAAEYNSPLHF. The CDR3 nucleotides read TGTGCCACCAGTGCGGCGGAGTATAATTCACCCCTCCACTTT.

V usage is TRBV7-9 and J usage is TRBJ1-2; TRBD1 matches 8 bases. CDR1 is SEHNR and CDR2 is FQNEAQ in the germline V gene (reference sequence). The junction had 6 bases not matched to a gene; V was cut back by 5 bases and J by 4 bases. CDR3 length: 14 amino acids. The CDR3 reads CASSPDRETYGYTF. The CDR3 DNA follows: TGTGCCAGCAGCCCGGACAGGGAGACCTATGGCTACACCTTC.

V is TRBV7-2 and J is TRBJ1-1; D is unresolved. CDR1 is SGHTA and CDR2 is FQGNSA in the germline V gene. V shed 5 bases and J shed 0 bases, with 13 bases lying between them. This CDR3 is built from 15 residues. As DNA, the CDR3 is TGTGCCAGCAGCCTTACTGGGCTCTTGAACACTGAAGCTTTCTTT. This translates into CASSLTGLLNTEAFF.

The chain couples TRBV28 to TRBJ2-4; TRBD2 matches at 7 bases. Germline V lookup: CDR1 MDHEN, CDR2 SYDVKM. V dropped 5 bases and J dropped 6; count of bases not matched to a gene: 7. The CDR3 has 14 amino acids. This chain's CDR3 is CASSPPGRGNIQYF. CDR3 DNA sequence: TGTGCCAGCAGTCCCCCGGGGAGGGGAAACATTCAGTACTTC.

The chain links TRBV5-1 to TRBJ1-4, with TRBD1 matching over 7 bases. Germline assignment: CDR1 SGHRS and CDR2 YFSETQ. V dropped 4 bases and J dropped 2; count of bases not matched to a gene: 11. This CDR3 has 17 residues. DNA of the CDR3: TGCGCCAGCAGCCACCACAGGGGACCCGCGACTAATGAAAAACTGTTTTTT. Translated: CASSHHRGPATNEKLFF. Filled out from reference TRBV5-1 and TRBJ1-4, the complete variable domain reads KAGVTQTPRYLIKTRGQQVTLSCSPISGHRSVSWYQQTPGQGLQFLFEYFSETQRNKGNFPGRFSGRQFSNSRSEMNVSTLELGDSALYLCASSHHRGPATNEKLFFGSGTQLSVL.

This rearrangement joins TRBV6-1 to TRBJ2-3; 12 positions match TRBD2. Trimming at V came to 0 bases and at J to 6 bases, leaving 1 base not matched to a gene. This CDR3 region has 15 residues. CDR1 and CDR2 (germline): MNHNS, SASEGT. The chain's CDR3 is CASSEATSGRDTQYF. DNA of the CDR3: TGTGCCAGCAGTGAAGCAACTAGCGGGAGGGATACGCAGTATTTT.

The chain carries TRBV30 and TRBJ2-1; D is unresolved. Trimming left V 8 bases short and J 0 bases short, with 5 bases between. Germline loops: CDR1 GTSNPN, CDR2 SVGIG (reference sequence). The CDR3 covers 11 residues. In DNA form, the CDR3 reads TGTGCCCGCGCCTCCTACAATGAGCAGTTCTTC. Protein sequence: CARASYNEQFF.

This chain joins TRBV29-1 and TRBJ1-1; no reliable D call. This CDR3 is 13 amino acids long. Germline V gene data show CDR1 as SQVTM and CDR2 as ANQGSEA. Trimming cost V 5 bases and J 6 bases, with 16 bases left between them. The CDR3: CSVMYWVEAEAFF. The CDR3 bases are TGCAGCGTTATGTATTGGGTGGAGGCTGAAGCTTTCTTT.

This clone has just one count. The chain has TRBV28 and TRBJ1-5; no clear D gene. Per germline, CDR1 MDHEN and CDR2 SYDVKM. V was shortened by 3 bases and J by 7 bases, with 16 bases between the two germline ends. The CDR3 spans 15 residues. The CDR3 here is CASSFPHRDKQPQHF. CDR3 sequence (DNA): TGTGCCAGCAGTTTTCCCCACAGAGACAAGCAGCCCCAGCATTTT.

This clone was seen a single time. The chain joins TRBV4-1 to TRBJ1-1; possibly TRBD1 for D (5 bases). V was cut by 4 bases and J by 1 base, with 10 bases left in between. This CDR3 contains 14 residues. CDR1 MGHRA and CDR2 YSYEKL come from the germline V gene. The CDR3, as DNA: TGCGCCAGCAGCCTACGACAGAAGAACACTGAAGCTTTCTTT. It specifies CASSLRQKNTEAFF.

V gene TRBV5-3 combines with J gene TRBJ2-5; TRBD2 matches 12 bases. TRBV5-3 carries the ORF label, with uncertain function. V shed 4 bases and J 4 bases; nucleotides not matched to a gene: 23. The CDR3 runs to 21 residues. CDR3 sequence: CARSRTRDGGLAGGPRETQYF. The DNA of the CDR3 is TGTGCCAGAAGCCGAACCCGGGACGGAGGTCTAGCGGGAGGGCCTAGAGAGACCCAGTACTTC.

The chain couples TRBV3-1 (or the pseudogene TRBV3-2) to TRBJ2-3; 12 nucleotides match TRBD2. Trimming at V came to 4 bases and at J to 4 bases, leaving 6 bases not matched to a gene. The germline CDR1 and CDR2 sequences are LGHDT and YNNKEL (reference sequence). The CDR3 loop spans 16 amino acids. In nucleotides, the CDR3 is TGTGCCAGCAGCCCCCGACTAGCGGGAGTGTCAGATACGCAGTATTTT. The encoded protein is CASSPRLAGVSDTQYF.

This chain joins TRBV2 and TRBJ2-3, with TRBD1 as a possible D gene (5 bases). The CDR3 loop spans 13 amino acids. The ends were cut back, 7 bases at V and 4 bases at J, with 12 bases in the middle. Germline CDR1 and CDR2: SNHLY and FYNNEI. Here the CDR3 DNA reads TGTGCCAGCATAAGGGGTATGGCAGATACGCAGTATTTT. It translates to CASIRGMADTQYF.

CDR3 bases: TGTGCCAGCAGCTCTTTGGCAGGGTCCCCATCTACCGAGTTCTTC. As protein: CASSSLAGSPSTEFF. V usage is TRBV28 and J usage is TRBJ2-1, with D tentatively TRBD1 (5 bases). Trimming shortened V by 6 bases and J by 14 bases, and 26 bases separated the two germline ends. Germline V gives CDR1 MDHEN, CDR2 SYDVKM. This CDR3 contains 15 residues.

The CDR3 DNA follows: TGTGCCAGCAGCCGTGCCCTAGCGGGAGTGGCAGATACGCAGTATTTT. Protein sequence: CASSRALAGVADTQYF. This chain connects TRBV7-9 to TRBJ2-3; 10 bases line up with TRBD2. The CDR3 runs 16 residues. Germline assignment: CDR1 SEHNR and CDR2 FQNEAQ (reference sequence). V shed 5 bases, J shed 4 bases, and the junction held 9 bases outside the gene matches.